A selection of T cell receptor beta chains follows, all from one sample in a study of blood T cells in healthy people across ages. Each CDR3 protein is one row after TCRdb ran MiXCR on the 5' RACE reads. Of 780,000 or so distinct CDR3 sequences detected, about 53% appear once; the ten largest clones hold roughly 40%. What was sequenced was blood. The receptors come from a man at least 80 years old in good health. Each CDR3 is given with its conserved first and last residue. A D gene is named only where the DNA matches it firmly. Clone size, where shown, is once, few, many, or a class for clones that have expanded.

TGCGCCAGCAGCCAACCGACTAAGGGAGACAGATACGCGTATTTT CASSQPTKGDRYAYF . TRBJ2-3 TRBV4-1 few
TGTGCCAGCAGTGGTCGGGATCAGCCCCAGCATTTT CASSGRDQPQHF . TRBJ1-5 TRBV25-1 once
TGTGCCAGCAGCTTCACAGGGCTGGGGGAAGCTTTCTTT CASSFTGLGEAFF . TRBJ1-1 TRBV7-2 .
TGTGCCAGCAGAAGAGGGGGAACGGCATCCACAGATACGCAGTATTTT CASRRGGTASTDTQYF . TRBJ2-3 TRBV9 .
TGTGCCAGCAGCCCCCAGGGGAACAATGAGCAGTTCTTC CASSPQGNNEQFF . TRBJ2-1 TRBV12-3/TRBV12-4 few
TGTGCCAGCAGCGTAGGTGGGGTAAACTATGGCTACACCTTC CASSVGGVNYGYTF . TRBJ1-2 TRBV9 .
TGCGCCAGCAGCCAAGGTCCCCGGCAGAGCTCCTACGAGCAGTACTTC CASSQGPRQSSYEQYF . TRBJ2-7 TRBV4-1 .
TGTGCCATCAGAGCCGACAGGGCGGACATTCAGTACTTC CAIRADRADIQYF TRBD1 TRBJ2-4 TRBV10-3 .
TGCGCCAGCACGCGTTCAACCTACGAGCAGTACTTC CASTRSTYEQYF . TRBJ2-7 TRBV5-1 .
TGTGCCAGCAGCTTAGGGGTCGACAGGGGTACAGATACGCAGTATTTT CASSLGVDRGTDTQYF TRBD1 TRBJ2-3 TRBV7-8 many
TGTGCCAGCAGGACAGGGTCCGGACCCAATGAGCAGTTCTTC CASRTGSGPNEQFF TRBD1 TRBJ2-1 TRBV7-2 .
TGTGCCAGCTCACCACAACAGGGAGGGACAGATACGCAGTATTTT CASSPQQGGTDTQYF . TRBJ2-3 TRBV18 .
TGTGCCAGCCACGGACTAGCGGAAGAGACCCAGTTCTTC CASHGLAEETQFF TRBD2 TRBJ2-1 TRBV3-1 once
TGTGCCAGCAGCCCAGACTATTTTGCCTACGAGCAGTACTTC CASSPDYFAYEQYF . TRBJ2-7 TRBV7-2 many
TGCGCCAGCAGCCAAGATGAGGGCGGTACGCAGTATTTT CASSQDEGGTQYF . TRBJ2-3 TRBV4-1 once
TGTGCCAGCGCCCAAGGGCAACGCCAAGAGACCCAGTACTTC CASAQGQRQETQYF . TRBJ2-5 TRBV27 once
TGTGCCATCAGTGATGGAGGAACGCAGTATTTT CAISDGGTQYF . TRBJ2-3 TRBV10-3 .
TGCAGCGTTGAAGATGAGGGTATCTCCTATGGCTACACCTTC CSVEDEGISYGYTF . TRBJ1-2 TRBV29-1 few
TGTGCCAGCAGGGGGCTAGCGGGGAAACTTACGATGGAGCAGTACTTC CASRGLAGKLTMEQYF TRBD2 TRBJ2-7 TRBV27 .
TGTGCCAGCAGTCATCTAGTACCCGGTCAGGCCGGGGAGCTGTTTTTT CASSHLVPGQAGELFF . TRBJ2-2 TRBV27 .
TGCGCCAGCAGTGAGGAGGGGACGGGGCACAGATACGCGTATTTT CASSEEGTGHRYAYF . TRBJ2-3 TRBV10-1 .
TGCAGTGCTAGAGATCCCACTATAGAGGGCTACACCTTC CSARDPTIEGYTF . TRBJ1-2 TRBV20-1 .
TGTGCCAGCAGTTCTCGGACAGCTCATAATTCACCCCTCCACTTT CASSSRTAHNSPLHF . TRBJ1-6 TRBV27 .
TGTGCCAGCAGTGACTCCGGCTTGGTAGCCAATGAGCACAGATACGCGTATTTT CASSDSGLVANEHRYAYF . TRBJ2-3 TRBV6-4 .
TGCAGTACCTACAGGGGTGGGAGCAATCAGCCCCAGCATTTT CSTYRGGSNQPQHF TRBD1 TRBJ1-5 TRBV20-1 once
TGTGCCAGCAGTTTCGGACTAGCGGGAGCCCTTGGCTACGAGCAGTCCTTC CASSFGLAGALGYEQSF TRBD2 TRBJ2-4 TRBV28 .
TGTGCTAGTGGTTTGTGGACAGAAACTAGCAATCAGCCCCAGCATTTT CASGLWTETSNQPQHF . TRBJ1-5 TRBV12-5 .
TGCGCCAGCAGCCATCCCACTAGAGCGGGGGTTTACGAGCAGTACTTC CASSHPTRAGVYEQYF TRBD2 TRBJ2-7 TRBV5-1 .
TGTGCCAGCGGGTCGGGAAGTTACGAGCAGTACTTC CASGSGSYEQYF . TRBJ2-7 TRBV2 few
TGTGCCAGCAGCCAAATTCACGCGAGCTCCTACAATGAGCAGTTCTTC CASSQIHASSYNEQFF . TRBJ2-1 TRBV4-2 .
TGCGCCAGCAGCTTGCGGCAGGGCTCGGTTATGAACACTGAAGCTTTCTTT CASSLRQGSVMNTEAFF . TRBJ1-1 TRBV5-1 .
TGCAGTGGAAGACAATCCACAGATACGCAGTATTTT CSGRQSTDTQYF . TRBJ2-3 TRBV20-1 .